The sequence of this T cell receptor beta chain was determined in a study of CD8 T cells in Susac syndrome. The germline V and J ends were trimmed by 4 bases and 9 bases, with 7 bases remaining between them. This CDR3 region has 12 residues. Germline assignment: CDR1 SNHLY and CDR2 FYNNEI. Sequencing of TCR beta covered CD8+ and CD4+ T cells obtained from blood. The study used healthy donors as controls matched for age and sex. The CD8+ and CD4+ T cells were isolated magnetically using a negative isolation approach, whereas the TEMRA cells were enriched by FACS. The RNA input was 0.5 to 1 ug, and it was reverse transcribed with random hexamers. Multiplex immunoSEQ PCR targeted 54 Vbeta and 13 Jbeta TCR beta segments. TCRdb independently ran MiXCR on the immunoSEQ multiplex PCR reads; one entry per CDR3 protein. The table lists fewer than 200,000 distinct CDR3 sequences, 85% to 95% of them singletons, with 0.1% in the top ten.

The chain has TRBV2 and TRBJ1-6, with a possible D match to TRBD1 (5 bases). Sequencing was carried out using CD4+ T cells from PBMCs. This clonotype was sampled from a human donor in good health. The CDR3 coding sequence is TGTGCCAGCAGTGGGGACGGTTCACCCCTCCACTTT. As protein: CASSGDGSPLHF. Supplemented by reference TRBV2 and TRBJ1-6, the full variable domain reads EPEVTQTPSHQVTQMGQEVILRCVPISNHLYFYWYRQILGQKVEFLVSFYNNEISEKSEIFDDQFSVERPDGSNFTLKIRSTKLEDSAMYFCASSGDGSPLHFGNGTRLTVT.